This T cell receptor beta chain was sequenced in a study of cytomegalovirus exposure and HLA in healthy donors. Whole-study findings and limits: Among the CMV-associated chains, three were confirmed in vitro as specific for CMV antigens.

TCRdb keeps only in-frame clones here, not all; method: immunoSEQ multiplex PCR. The sample has over 60,000 clones, 96% seen once. CDR1 and CDR2 from the germline V gene are LNHDA and SQIVND (reference sequence). The CDR3 is made up of 12 amino acids. V was trimmed by 7 bases and J by 5 bases, leaving 11 bases between them. About this clone itself: Antigen specificity is unknown.

The donors were members of the validation cohort, which comprised about 120 subjects and was separate from the first cohort of 730 or so subjects. Sequenced input: PBMCs. The TCR was taken from a man younger than 35 in good health and CMV-seronegative. The J gene is TRBJ1-1, the V gene TRBV19; no firm D call. The CDR3 is CASNHGGTEAFF. The CDR3 nucleotides read TGTGCCAGTAATCACGGCGGGACTGAAGCTTTCTTT.